The 20 T cell receptor beta chains below were found in one sample sequenced in a study of T cells in localized non-small cell lung cancer. Sequencing was performed with immunoSEQ multiplex PCR; in TCRdb, only in-frame clones are kept and a portion is missing. This sample has tens of thousands of clones, with about 86% found just once. The input for sequencing was peripheral blood, taken before any cancer treatment. These receptors were obtained from a man between 40 and 75 years old with stage I lung adenocarcinoma.

The V and J genes are TRBV9 and TRBJ2-1; 11 bases fit TRBD1. The V gene end was trimmed by 3 bases and the J gene end by 5 bases; junction bases not matched to a gene: 4. This CDR3 has 15 residues. Per the germline V gene, CDR1 is SGDLS and CDR2 is YYNGEE. CDR3 sequence reads: CASSAGQGADNEQFF. CDR3 in DNA: TGTGCCAGCAGCGCCGGACAGGGGGCCGACAATGAGCAGTTCTTC.

The genes are TRBV6-5 and TRBJ2-3; 7 bases fit TRBD2. V shed 0 bases and J 2 bases; nucleotides not matched to a gene: 2. The V gene's germline CDR1 is MNHEY and CDR2 SVGAGI. The length of the CDR3 is 15 residues. The CDR3 protein is CASSYSSGDTDTQYF. CDR3 DNA: TGTGCCAGCAGTTACTCGAGCGGGGACACAGATACGCAGTATTTT.

This clone was picked up one time. The chain is built from TRBV19 and TRBJ2-7; no clear D. The CDR3 has 13 residues. Germline V gene sequence: CDR1 LNHDA, CDR2 SQIVND (reference sequence). V dropped 4 bases and J dropped 2 bases, with 9 bases sitting between them. DNA of the CDR3: TGTGCCAGTAGTAGTACATTTACCTACGAGCAGTACTTC. Its translation: CASSSTFTYEQYF.

The chain links TRBV5-6 to TRBJ1-1, with TRBD1 identical over 10 bases. With 2 bases clipped from V and 3 bases from J, the junction kept 10 bases outside the gene matches. The CDR3 has 17 residues. CDR1 is SGHDT, CDR2 YYEEEE, per germline. The CDR3 here is CASSFGTGVITDTEAFF. CDR3 in DNA: TGTGCCAGCAGCTTCGGGACAGGGGTTATTACGGACACTGAAGCTTTCTTT.

The chain links TRBV19 to TRBJ2-2, with TRBD2 matching 7 bases. From germline, CDR1 is LNHDA and CDR2 SQIVND (reference sequence). Germline trimming cut 3 bases from V and 4 bases from J; bases unmatched to any gene: 5. The CDR3 is 15 residues long. The CDR3 protein is CASSISAGATGELFF. For the CDR3, the DNA is TGTGCCAGTAGTATTTCGGCGGGAGCCACCGGGGAGCTGTTTTTT. Combining the CDR3 with reference TRBV19 and TRBJ2-2 gives the whole variable domain DGGITQSPKYLFRKEGQNVTLSCEQNLNHDAMYWYRQDPGQGLRLIYYSQIVNDFQKGDIAEGYSVSREKKESFPLTVTSAQKNPTAFYLCASSISAGATGELFFGEGSRLTVL.

The rearrangement uses TRBV10-2 and TRBJ2-3, with 7 bases matching TRBD1. The J segment lost 0 bases and the V segment lost 5 bases, leaving 2 bases of the junction unmatched. In germline, CDR1 is WSHSY, CDR2 SAAADI. The CDR3 extends over 14 amino acids. CDR3 amino acids: CASSRTGSTDTQYF. In nucleotides, the CDR3 is TGCGCCAGCAGTAGGACAGGTAGCACAGATACGCAGTATTTT.

The rearrangement uses TRBV5-4 and TRBJ2-7; 9 bases match TRBD2. The CDR3 is 15 residues long. Looked up from germline, CDR1 is SGHNT and CDR2 is YYREEE (reference sequence). The trim removed 4 bases at V and 2 bases at J, leaving 7 bases unmatched. DNA of the CDR3: TGTGCCAGCAGCCCGACTAGCGGAGCCCCCTACGAGCAGTACTTC. This translates into CASSPTSGAPYEQYF.

V and J are TRBV1 and TRBJ2-1; the D segment call TRBD2 is taken from the table without a DNA check. TRBV1 has pseudogene status. The CDR3 loop spans 15 amino acids. CDR3: CTSSPRLAAYNEQFF. CDR3 coding DNA: TGCACCAGCAGCCCCCGACTAGCCGCCTACAATGAGCAGTTCTTC.

This clone was seen once. The V and J genes are TRBV6-5 and TRBJ2-3, with D perhaps TRBD1 or TRBD2 (5 bases each). The CDR3 contains 13 residues. Trimming took 8 bases from V and 0 from J, leaving 9 bases between them. Germline loops: CDR1 MNHEY, CDR2 SVGAGI. CDR3 protein: CASGGFSTDTQYF. CDR3 DNA sequence: TGTGCCAGCGGGGGATTTAGCACAGATACGCAGTATTTT.

J is TRBJ2-5 and V is TRBV27, with 9 bases that match TRBD1. CDR3 length: 19 residues. Germline V gene lookup returns CDR1 MNHEY and CDR2 SMNVEV (reference sequence). The junction had 15 bases not matched to a gene; V was cut back by 0 bases and J by 4 bases. CDR3 nucleotides: TGTGCCAGCAGTTTATCGAAGGGACAGGGCGGTATTTCGTTAGAGACCCAGTACTTC. Translated: CASSLSKGQGGISLETQYF.

The chain has TRBV9 and TRBJ2-3; tentative D call: TRBD2 (6 bases). Trimming pared 4 bases from V and 0 bases from J, leaving 15 bases between. CDR1 SGDLS and CDR2 YYNGEE come from the germline V gene. The length of the CDR3 is 16 residues. The DNA for the CDR3 is TGTGCCAGCAGCACCCCCCTAGCGACTAGCACAGATACGCAGTATTTT. Protein sequence: CASSTPLATSTDTQYF.

This clone was seen just once. This chain uses TRBV5-6 with TRBJ2-7; D ambiguous. The V end was cut by 2 bases, the J end by 1 base, with 10 bases between. The CDR3 runs to 14 residues. Germline V CDR1 and CDR2: SGHDT, YYEEEE. The CDR3 loop is CASSFGYPSYEQYF. The CDR3 DNA reads as TGTGCCAGCAGCTTTGGATATCCGTCCTACGAGCAGTACTTC.

The rearrangement joins TRBV7-2 to TRBJ2-3, with TRBD2 matching 8 bases. CDR3 size: 15 residues. The V segment lost 6 bases and the J segment 2 bases; nucleotides outside the gene matches: 7. Germline V CDR1 and CDR2: SGHTA, FQGNSA. The chain's CDR3 is CASRGLAGFTDTQYF. CDR3 DNA: TGTGCCAGCAGAGGCCTAGCGGGTTTCACAGATACGCAGTATTTT.

The rearrangement links TRBV28 to TRBJ2-7; D is possibly TRBD1 (5 bases). V gave up 2 bases and J gave up 6 bases, with 14 bases separating them. In germline, CDR1 is MDHEN, CDR2 SYDVKM. The CDR3 sequence is 14 residues long. In DNA, the CDR3 is TGTGCCAGCAGTTTAACCCAGGGTCCCGCCGAGCAGTACTTC. Translated, it gives CASSLTQGPAEQYF. The full variable domain, with the rest looked up from reference TRBV28 and TRBJ2-7, is DVKVTQSSRYLVKRTGEKVFLECVQDMDHENMFWYRQDPGLGLRLIYFSYDVKMKEKGDIPEGYSVSREKKERFSLILESASTNQTSMYLCASSLTQGPAEQYFGPGTRLTVT.

This sequence joins TRBV5-6 and TRBJ1-2; TRBD1 is a possible D gene (5 bases). This CDR3 has 14 amino acids. Trimming stripped 0 bases from V and 1 base from J, with 7 bases between. The germline V gene has CDR1 SGHDT and CDR2 YYEEEE. CDR3 in DNA: TGTGCCAGCAGCTTGGGGGGGAGTAACTATGGCTACACCTTC. Amino acids: CASSLGGSNYGYTF.

Regarding this clone: Additional DNA sequences in this sample encode the identical CDR3. This rearrangement joins TRBV7-3 to TRBJ1-2, with 12 bases aligning to TRBD1. Unmatched junction bases numbered 7, after V lost 3 bases and J lost 5 bases. This CDR3 has 16 residues. Germline V gives CDR1 SGHTA, CDR2 FQGTGA. This CDR3 reads CASSLGPGQGAYGYTF. In DNA, the CDR3 is TGTGCCAGCAGCTTGGGACCGGGACAGGGGGCGTATGGCTACACCTTC.

This CDR3 is CASSAGPNQPQHF. CDR3 sequence (DNA): TGTGCCAGCAGTGCAGGACCCAATCAGCCCCAGCATTTT. The chain couples TRBV2 to TRBJ1-5; D is undetermined. This CDR3 contains 13 residues. V was cut by 4 bases and J by 3 bases, with 7 bases left in between. CDR1 is SNHLY and CDR2 is FYNNEI in the germline V gene.

The gene calls are TRBV19 and TRBJ1-5, with D maybe TRBD1 (5 bases). The V gene's germline CDR1 is LNHDA and CDR2 SQIVND (reference sequence). The V end was cut by 8 bases, the J end by 9 bases, with 20 bases between. This CDR3 is built from 14 residues. The CDR3 sequence is CASGTPDRSAPQHF. The CDR3 DNA reads TGTGCCAGTGGGACCCCTGATAGATCAGCGCCCCAGCATTTT. Supplemented by reference TRBV19 and TRBJ1-5, the full variable domain reads DGGITQSPKYLFRKEGQNVTLSCEQNLNHDAMYWYRQDPGQGLRLIYYSQIVNDFQKGDIAEGYSVSREKKESFPLTVTSAQKNPTAFYLCASGTPDRSAPQHFGDGTRLSIL.

The chain employs TRBV7-2 and TRBJ2-1; 9 nucleotides agree with TRBD1. Germline V gene sequence: CDR1 SGHTA, CDR2 FQGNSA. The CDR3 totals 17 residues. The V segment lost 4 bases and the J segment 0 bases; nucleotides outside the gene matches: 7. In DNA, the CDR3 is TGTGCCAGCAGCTCCGCACAGGGGGCCCCCTCCTACAATGAGCAGTTCTTC. Amino acids: CASSSAQGAPSYNEQFF. The full variable domain, in which reference TRBV7-2 and TRBJ2-1 provide the parts outside the CDR3, is GAGVSQSPSNKVTEKGKDVELRCDPISGHTALYWYRQSLGQGLEFLIYFQGNSAPDKSGLPSDRFSAERTGGSVSTLTIQRTQQEDSAVYLCASSSAQGAPSYNEQFFGPGTRLTVL.

V gene TRBV7-3 combines with J gene TRBJ2-2; 9 bases line up with TRBD2. V shed 10 bases and J 5 bases; nucleotides not matched to a gene: 11. Germline V gives CDR1 SGHTA, CDR2 FQGTGA. The CDR3 runs to 15 residues. Written as DNA, the CDR3 is TGTGCCACTAAGAACCCCAGCGGGAGGACCGGGGAGCTGTTTTTT. Protein sequence: CATKNPSGRTGELFF.